The 9 T cell receptor beta chains listed next were all sequenced from one sample in a study of vaccination and CD4 T cells after COVID-19. These receptors' targets are unknown. Specified treatment: roughly 11-day PBMC culture with coronavirus spike peptide pools or control peptides (ViraFEST assay). The Oncomine TCR Beta short-read assay was applied to DNA of cultured CD4+ T cells. MiXCR, run by TCRdb on the PCR reads, gives a single entry per CDR3 protein. The top ten hold about 12% of the sample, which has approximately 11,000 distinct CDR3 sequences, 65% to 80% seen once. Sequencing was performed on CD4+ T cells from blood, cultured in vitro. The receptors were gathered from a human donor who had recovered from COVID-19.

The J gene is TRBJ2-3, the V gene TRBV20-1; TRBD2 is a possible D gene (6 bases). Germline CDR1 is DFQATT and CDR2 is SNEGSKA (reference sequence). Trimming pared 4 bases from V and 4 bases from J, leaving 15 bases between. This CDR3 region has 14 residues. This CDR3 is CSAIFRERADTQYF. The CDR3 coding sequence is TGCAGTGCTATTTTTCGGGAGCGGGCAGATACGCAGTATTTT.

Comments on this clonotype: The conserved phenylalanine or tryptophan normally closing the CDR3 is absent here, so this likely arose from a read error. The rearrangement uses TRBV28 and TRBJ1-6, with 7 bases fitting TRBD1. The CDR3 is 15 amino acids. The trim removed 4 bases at V and 5 bases at J, leaving 5 bases unmatched. Germline V gene sequence: CDR1 MDHEN, CDR2 SYDVKM. CDR3 sequence reads: CASSYPGQNNSPLHS. DNA of the CDR3: TGTGCCAGCAGTTACCCGGGACAGAATAATTCACCCCTCCACTCT.

The chain recombines TRBV20-1 with TRBJ1-5; D is perhaps TRBD1 (6 bases). Trimming removed 8 bases from V and 2 bases from J, with 22 bases in between. Germline loops: CDR1 DFQATT, CDR2 SNEGSKA (reference sequence). The CDR3 consists of 16 residues. This chain's CDR3 is CSPYKQGDGGNQPQHF. The CDR3 DNA reads as TGCAGTCCGTACAAACAGGGAGATGGGGGCAATCAGCCCCAGCATTTT.

The V and J genes are TRBV28 and TRBJ1-5, with D perhaps matching TRBD1 (6 bases). Trimming shortened V by 6 bases and J by 4 bases, and 16 bases separated the two germline ends. The CDR3 has 15 amino acids. Per the germline V gene, CDR1 is MDHEN and CDR2 is SYDVKM. CDR3 sequence reads: CASSIDRPGNQPQHF. CDR3 DNA: TGTGCCAGCAGCATCGACAGGCCGGGAAATCAGCCCCAGCATTTT.

J is TRBJ2-5 and V is TRBV25-1; D ambiguous. CDR1 and CDR2 (germline): MGHDK, SYGVNS. The CDR3 length is 14 residues. V gave up 1 base and J gave up 5 bases, with 11 bases separating them. Here the CDR3 reads CASSEWVKSETQYF. Here the CDR3 DNA reads TGTGCCAGCAGTGAATGGGTTAAATCGGAGACCCAGTACTTC.

This clonotype was found a few times. The chain's CDR3 is CASSLGQGGNSPLHF. The CDR3 nucleotides are TGTGCCAGCAGCTTAGGACAGGGGGGAAATTCACCCCTCCACTTT. This rearrangement joins TRBV7-9 to TRBJ1-6, with 9 bases aligning to TRBD1. The CDR3 has 15 residues. Germline V lookup: CDR1 SEHNR, CDR2 FQNEAQ (reference sequence). V dropped 1 base and J dropped 7; count of bases not matched to a gene: 2.

V usage is TRBV27 and J usage is TRBJ1-2; D remains ambiguous. The CDR3 covers 15 residues. V was pared by 5 bases and J by 8 bases, with 21 bases between. CDR1 is MNHEY and CDR2 is SMNVEV in the germline V gene (reference sequence). CDR3 sequence reads: CASSPRTDYGGGYTF. The CDR3 DNA follows: TGTGCCAGCAGTCCACGGACCGATTATGGTGGAGGCTACACCTTC.

V and J are TRBV11-2 and TRBJ1-2, with no clear D. This CDR3 is 15 amino acids long. V lost 5 bases and J lost 8, with 21 bases in between. Per germline, CDR1 SGHAT and CDR2 FQNNGV. The CDR3 bases are TGTGCCAGCAGCCCGCACATTCGGGCTATTGAAGGCTACACCTTC. It specifies CASSPHIRAIEGYTF.

The count of this clonotype is one. The gene calls are TRBV29-1 and TRBJ1-5; perhaps TRBD1 as D (5 bases). The germline V and J ends were trimmed by 5 bases and 7 bases, with 12 bases remaining between them. Germline assignment: CDR1 SQVTM and CDR2 ANQGSEA. The CDR3 covers 12 residues. DNA for the CDR3: TGCAGCGTTCAAGGGGACGGGCAGCCCCAGCATTTT. Residues: CSVQGDGQPQHF.